This T cell receptor beta chain is from a study of CD8 T cells in Susac syndrome (dated 2019 in TCRdb). The study in broad terms: Whether CD8+ T cell activation and differentiation in Susac syndrome was antigen driven was tested using repertoire sequencing. CD8+ T cell repertoire clonality was compared between more than 9 healthy donors, approximately 14 Susac syndrome patients and around 15 multiple sclerosis patients.

RNA was extracted using the RNeasy kit, and about 0.5 to 1 microgram was reverse transcribed with random hexamers. The immunoSEQ multiplex PCR assay, which covers 54 Vbeta and 13 Jbeta segments, was used to amplify TCR beta CDR3 regions. PCR amplification bias was corrected using a synthetic template baseline for primer optimization and computational correction. Turning to the authors' computational methods: Reads were assigned to V, D and J genes according to IMGT and analyzed in immunoSEQ Analyzer, with only productive sequences retained. Clonality was computed as one minus Shannon entropy normalized by log2 of the number of productive unique sequences. Public and private clones were assessed among the 100 most prevalent clones of each patient and control. A clone was defined as Susac-specific if it was absent from the healthy and MS cohorts, from roughly 980 published viral clones and from other ImmuneACCESS disease sequences. The public reads were reprocessed in TCRdb via fastp at Q25 and MiXCR, keeping in-frame beta chains. Records with the same CDR3 protein are collapsed into one entry carrying the most frequent genes and DNA. TCRdb's processing, not the authors' own work, is the source of the V and J calls. The sample table shows about 300,000 distinct CDR3 sequences, and about nine tenths are seen once. The ten top clones hold roughly 0.17% of the sample.

About this clonotype: Its antigen specificity is not known. Base quality data are lacking; no much larger clone is found one base away.

High-throughput TCR beta sequencing profiled peripheral blood CD8+ and CD4+ T cells from healthy donors, Susac syndrome patients and multiple sclerosis patients. Treatment-naive patients with stable or active relapsing-remitting disease fulfilling revised McDonald criteria were used as multiple sclerosis controls. Bulk CD8+ and CD4+ T cells were purified by magnetic negative isolation, whereas CD8+ TEMRA cells were enriched by FACS. Blood was drawn into EDTA tubes, processed within 24 hours, and PBMCs were isolated by density gradient centrifugation. PBMCs intended for TCR sequencing were cryopreserved in liquid nitrogen and thawed later in a water bath at 37 degrees C. A purity of at least 90% was achieved for sorted or isolated CD4+, CD8+ and CD8+ TEMRA cells. On the study overall, not on this receptor specifically: The number of individuals in the TCR sequencing and HLA analysis was acknowledged as relatively small.

Sample: CD8+ T cells from PBMCs. This sequence was found in a human donor with multiple sclerosis.

The CDR3 region reads CSARDQGTSGSFETQYF. Read as DNA, the sequence is TGCAGTGCTAGAGATCAAGGGACTAGCGGGAGTTTTGAGACCCAGTACTTC. Recombination joined TRBV20-1 with TRBJ2-5; the central 14 bases match TRBD2. Looking up the germline V gene (reference sequence) yields CDR1 DFQATT and CDR2 SNEGSKA. The germline V and J ends show losses of 0 bases and 5 bases respectively, and no gene match explains 8 bases of the junction. From cysteine to phenylalanine, the CDR3 is 17 amino acids long. Just the 51-base CDR3 DNA is kept, in frame starting at base 1.